Detailed here is one T cell receptor (beta chain). Its antigen is unidentified. These data belong to a study of T cells after posttransplantation cyclophosphamide. Study observations and caveats: Donor CD8+ memory clones often dominated recipient blood repertoires at later times. TRB overlap between skin or GI tissue T cells and blood was limited.

The CDR3 extends over 15 amino acids. CDR1 and CDR2 (germline): SGHDT, YYEEEE. V dropped 3 bases and J dropped 2 bases, with 14 bases sitting between them. Busulfan-fludarabine conditioning, marrow transplant, and cyclophosphamide on days +3 and +4 were administered. Clones were read by immunoSEQ multiplex PCR, and TCRdb kept only the in-frame ones, dropping some. The profile shows 23,000 or so clones, approximately 87% of them singletons. This sequence was found in a female patient between 25 and 45 years old who received an allogeneic stem cell transplant from an unrelated donor, was CMV-positive, and had no GVHD. Some T cells may be the graft donor's. V gene TRBV5-6 combines with J gene TRBJ1-2; unclear D gene. The material was PBMCs, obtained after allogeneic stem cell transplant with posttransplant cyclophosphamide. CDR3 protein: CASSYSPTQNYGYTF. In DNA, the CDR3 is TGTGCCAGCAGCTACTCCCCGACTCAAAACTATGGCTACACCTTC.